The rows below give T cell receptor beta chains drawn from one sample of a study of graft-versus-host responses after intestinal transplantation. Some clones are missing from TCRdb's copy, which holds only in-frame ones; the method was immunoSEQ multiplex PCR. The data hold approximately 82,000 clones, with 75% to 95% observed a single time. For these TCRs, the target antigens are not known. Source: unstimulated CD4+ T cells sorted from spleen or lymph node cells, taken before intestinal transplant. Receptors were obtained from a human donor who received an intestinal transplant. Both conserved end residues are part of each CDR3. Fields, in order: clone size, D gene, V gene, J gene, CDR3 DNA, CDR3 protein. A D gene is named only where the DNA matches it firmly. Where a row states a size, it is once, few, many or the class of an expanded clone; other rows omit it.

-	TRBD1	TRBV19	TRBJ1-2	TGTGCCAGTAGTACCTCCCAGGGGACAGGGGGCTACACCTTC	CASSTSQGTGGYTF
-	-	TRBV7-2	TRBJ2-3	TGTGCCAGCAGATCACCTGGACAGCCTACAGATACGCAGTATTTT	CASRSPGQPTDTQYF
-	-	TRBV18	TRBJ1-2	TGTGCCAGCTCACCTCCCTCCCTAATGCGTGGCTACACCTTC	CASSPPSLMRGYTF
-	TRBD1	TRBV25-1	TRBJ2-7	TGTGCCAGCAGTGAGGGACAGGGGCCCTACGAGCAGTACTTC	CASSEGQGPYEQYF
-	TRBD1	TRBV29-1	TRBJ1-2	TGCAGCGTTGTAGGACAGGGAAGAACTTTGGGCTACACCTTC	CSVVGQGRTLGYTF
once	TRBD1	TRBV5-1	TRBJ1-1	TGCGCCAGCAGCTTGGACACAGGGGACACTGAAGCTTTCTTT	CASSLDTGDTEAFF
-	TRBD2	TRBV10-3	TRBJ2-7	TGTGCCTCCGAACATCGGCTAGCGGGGGGATCCGAGCAGTACTTC	CASEHRLAGGSEQYF
once	TRBD1	TRBV6-1	TRBJ2-3	TGTGCCAGCAGTGACACCGGGACAGGCACAGATACGCAGTATTTT	CASSDTGTGTDTQYF
-	TRBD1	TRBV5-6	TRBJ1-2	TGTGCCAGCAGCTTGACAGGGGCCTTCATCTATGGCTACACCTTC	CASSLTGAFIYGYTF
-	-	TRBV6-6	TRBJ1-1	TGTGCCAGCAGCATCACAGGGACTGAAGCTTTCTTT	CASSITGTEAFF
-	-	TRBV7-6	TRBJ2-7	TGTGCCAGCAGCCTGGGACAATTATACGAGCAGTACTTC	CASSLGQLYEQYF
-	-	TRBV5-1	TRBJ2-7	TGCGCCAGCAGCCCCGGGAGTGGGGTACCCTACGAGCAGTACTTC	CASSPGSGVPYEQYF
-	-	TRBV5-8	TRBJ2-1	TGTGCCAGCAGAATTGAGACAGACTACAATGAGCAGTTCTTC	CASRIETDYNEQFF
-	-	TRBV10-1	TRBJ2-2	TGCGCCAGCAGTTCCGGGACACCGAGGACCGGGGAGCTGTTTTTT	CASSSGTPRTGELFF
-	-	TRBV2	TRBJ2-7	TGTGCCAGCAGGAGGGAACAGGGTCCCTACGAGCAGTACTTC	CASRREQGPYEQYF
few	TRBD1	TRBV6-5	TRBJ1-6	TGTGCCAGCAGTTACGACAGGGTCGGCTATTCACCCCTCCACTTT	CASSYDRVGYSPLHF
-	-	TRBV6-1	TRBJ1-2	TGTGCCAGCAGTGGCTTTAGGGGCGGTATTCCCCATGGCTACACCTTC	CASSGFRGGIPHGYTF
-	-	TRBV18	TRBJ1-1	TGTGCCAGCTCACCACTTCCTAACACTGAAGCTTTCTTT	CASSPLPNTEAFF
-	TRBD1	TRBV7-2	TRBJ2-3	TGTGCCAGCAGCCCCAGGGACAGGGGCAGCACAGATACGCAGTATTTT	CASSPRDRGSTDTQYF
-	-	TRBV7-2	TRBJ1-5	TGTGCCAGCAGCTTAGCTCACAGCCCCGATCAGCCCCAGCATTTT	CASSLAHSPDQPQHF
once	-	TRBV27	TRBJ1-1	TGTGCCAGCAGTCGAGCGGGGGGGATGAACACTGAAGCTTTCTTT	CASSRAGGMNTEAFF
-	TRBD1	TRBV5-8	TRBJ1-1	TGTGCCAGCAGCTCCCGGGACAGGGTCTGGACTGAAGCTTTCTTT	CASSSRDRVWTEAFF
-	-	TRBV6-5	TRBJ1-3	TGTGCCAGCAGTTACTCGACAGACCTCGGAAACACCATATATTTT	CASSYSTDLGNTIYF
-	TRBD1	TRBV25-1	TRBJ2-6	TGTGCCAGCAGTGAGACAGGGGTTGGTGGGGCCAACGTCCTGACTTTC	CASSETGVGGANVLTF
-	TRBD1	TRBV4-3	TRBJ1-1	TGCGCCAGCAGCCAAGCACAGGGGGCGGGAAACACTGAAGCTTTCTTT	CASSQAQGAGNTEAFF
-	-	TRBV11-2	TRBJ1-1	TGTGCCAGCAGCTTAGGGATGGGCAGGGTTAACACTGAAGCTTTCTTT	CASSLGMGRVNTEAFF
-	-	TRBV6-5	TRBJ1-2	TGTGCCAGCAGTGGACATAACTATGGCTACACCTTC	CASSGHNYGYTF
-	TRBD1	TRBV18	TRBJ1-3	TGTGCCAGCTCACCGCCGACAGGGACTGGAAACACCATATATTTT	CASSPPTGTGNTIYF
-	TRBD1	TRBV30	TRBJ1-1	TGTGCCTGGAGTCCCATAGTCAGGGGGCCTGAAGCTTTCTTT	CAWSPIVRGPEAFF
-	-	TRBV18	TRBJ1-1	TGTGCCAGCTCACTCGAACAGGCCCACTCTGAAGCTTTCTTT	CASSLEQAHSEAFF
once	TRBD2	TRBV10-2	TRBJ2-7	TGCGCCAGCAGTGAGACTAGCGGGGGTTACCCGCAGTACTTC	CASSETSGGYPQYF
-	TRBD1	TRBV19	TRBJ1-4	TGTGCCAGCCTCGACAGGGCAACTAATGAAAAACTGTTTTTT	CASLDRATNEKLFF
-	TRBD2	TRBV5-1	TRBJ2-1	TGCGCCAGCAGCCGAGTAGCGGGGACATACAATGAGCAGTTCTTC	CASSRVAGTYNEQFF
-	TRBD1	TRBV30	TRBJ1-2	TGTGCCTGGAGTCTATCGCTGTCAGGGGGGCTCGGTGGCTACACCTTC	CAWSLSLSGGLGGYTF
-	-	TRBV10-3	TRBJ2-3	TGTGCCACCCAGGCAGGGGGGCAGGGCACAGATACGCAGTATTTT	CATQAGGQGTDTQYF